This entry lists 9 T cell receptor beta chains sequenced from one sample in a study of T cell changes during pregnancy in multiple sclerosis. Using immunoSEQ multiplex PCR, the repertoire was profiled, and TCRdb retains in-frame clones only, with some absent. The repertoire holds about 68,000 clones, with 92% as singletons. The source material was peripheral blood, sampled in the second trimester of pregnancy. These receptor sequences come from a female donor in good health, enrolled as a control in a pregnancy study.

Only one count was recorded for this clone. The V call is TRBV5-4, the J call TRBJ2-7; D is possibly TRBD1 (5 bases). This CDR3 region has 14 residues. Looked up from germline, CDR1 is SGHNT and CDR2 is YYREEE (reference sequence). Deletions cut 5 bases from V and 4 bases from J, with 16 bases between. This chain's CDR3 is CASRSLGEEYEQYF. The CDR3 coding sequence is TGTGCCAGCAGGTCCTTAGGGGAAGAGTACGAGCAGTACTTC. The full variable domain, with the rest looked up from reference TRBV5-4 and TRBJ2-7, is ETGVTQSPTHLIKTRGQQVTLRCSSQSGHNTVSWYQQALGQGPQFIFQYYREEENGRGNFPPRFSGLQFPNYSSELNVNALELDDSALYLCASRSLGEEYEQYFGPGTRLTVT.

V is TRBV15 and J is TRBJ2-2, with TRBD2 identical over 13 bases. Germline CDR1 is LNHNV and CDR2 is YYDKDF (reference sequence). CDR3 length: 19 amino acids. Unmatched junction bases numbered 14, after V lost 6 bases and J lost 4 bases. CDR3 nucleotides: TGTGCCACCAGGATCTCTTCAGAGGGACTAGCGGGACTCACCGGGGAGCTGTTTTTT. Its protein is CATRISSEGLAGLTGELFF.

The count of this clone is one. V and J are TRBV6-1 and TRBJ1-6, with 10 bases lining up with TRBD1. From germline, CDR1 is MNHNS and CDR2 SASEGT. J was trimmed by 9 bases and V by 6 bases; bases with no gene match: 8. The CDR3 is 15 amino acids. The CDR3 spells CASRNRQGASSPLHF. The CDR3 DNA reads TGTGCCAGCAGAAATAGACAGGGGGCCAGTTCACCCCTCCACTTT.

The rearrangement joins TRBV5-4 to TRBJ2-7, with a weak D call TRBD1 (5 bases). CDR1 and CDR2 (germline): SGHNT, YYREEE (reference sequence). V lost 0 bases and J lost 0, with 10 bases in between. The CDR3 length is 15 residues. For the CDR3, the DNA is TGTGCCAGCAGCTTGGGGGGCCGAAGCTCCTACGAGCAGTACTTC. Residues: CASSLGGRSSYEQYF.

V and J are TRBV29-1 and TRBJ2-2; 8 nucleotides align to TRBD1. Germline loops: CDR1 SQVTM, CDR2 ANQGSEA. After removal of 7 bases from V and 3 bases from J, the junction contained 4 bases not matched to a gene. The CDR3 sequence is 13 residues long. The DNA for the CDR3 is TGCAGCGCCTGGACAGGGCACACCGGGGAGCTGTTTTTT. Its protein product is CSAWTGHTGELFF.

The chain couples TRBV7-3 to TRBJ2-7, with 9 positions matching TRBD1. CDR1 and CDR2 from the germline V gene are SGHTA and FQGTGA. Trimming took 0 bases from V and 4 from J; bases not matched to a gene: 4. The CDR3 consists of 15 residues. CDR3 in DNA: TGTGCCAGCAGCTTAACGGGACAGGGATCGTACGAGCAGTACTTC. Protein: CASSLTGQGSYEQYF.

The CDR3 protein is CASSRDREYGYTF. DNA of the CDR3: TGTGCCAGCAGCCGGGACAGGGAGTATGGCTACACCTTC. The chain is built from TRBV28 and TRBJ1-2; TRBD1 agrees at 9 bases. This CDR3 has 13 amino acids. Trimming removed 6 bases from V and 5 bases from J; junction bases left unmatched: 4. Germline CDR1 is MDHEN and CDR2 is SYDVKM.

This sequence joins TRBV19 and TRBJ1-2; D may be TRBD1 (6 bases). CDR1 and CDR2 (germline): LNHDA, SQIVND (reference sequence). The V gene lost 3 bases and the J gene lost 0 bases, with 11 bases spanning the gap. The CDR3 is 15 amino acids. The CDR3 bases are TGTGCCAGTAGTATCGGACAGCTAACTAACTATGGCTACACCTTC. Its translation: CASSIGQLTNYGYTF.

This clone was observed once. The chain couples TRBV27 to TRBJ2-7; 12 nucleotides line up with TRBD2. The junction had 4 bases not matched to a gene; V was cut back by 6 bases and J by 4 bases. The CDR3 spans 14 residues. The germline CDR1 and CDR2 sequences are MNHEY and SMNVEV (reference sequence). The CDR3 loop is CASRGLAGVYEQYF. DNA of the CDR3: TGTGCCAGCAGGGGACTAGCGGGTGTTTACGAGCAGTACTTC.